These 11 T cell receptor beta chains came from one sample sequenced in a study of Ad26.COV2.S vaccination and SARS-CoV-2 variants. Treatment denoted: roughly 20 received Ad26.COV2.S at low or high dose, single or two shots; about 5 received placebo; per-sample allocation not given. Collection of samples fell on day 63 after the first vaccine or placebo injection. Only in-frame clones appear in the TCRdb table, and some are missing; sequencing was by immunoSEQ multiplex PCR. The repertoire holds about 350,000 clones, with more than 75% as singletons. Sequencing used peripheral blood, obtained in a trial of Ad26.COV2.S vaccine versus placebo. These receptors came from a person aged 18-60 years who received the Ad26.COV2.S COVID-19 vaccine or a placebo.

This chain connects TRBV7-9 to TRBJ2-5, with a possible D match to TRBD2 (5 bases). V was pared by 1 base and J by 4 bases, with 10 bases between. This CDR3 spans 14 amino acids. Germline assignment: CDR1 SEHNR and CDR2 FQNEAQ (reference sequence). CDR3 coding DNA: TGTGCCAGCAGCTTAGGGCTAGCAACAGAGACCCAGTACTTC. Protein: CASSLGLATETQYF. Together with reference TRBV7-9 and TRBJ2-5, the CDR3 gives the full variable domain: DTGVSQNPRHKITKRGQNVTFRCDPISEHNRLYWYRQTLGQGPEFLTYFQNEAQLEKSRLLSDRFSAERPKGSFSTLEIQRTEQGDSAMYLCASSLGLATETQYFGPGTRLLVL.

This chain connects TRBV6-1 to TRBJ1-5; D is ambiguous. CDR1 and CDR2 from the germline V gene are MNHNS and SASEGT. The CDR3 consists of 14 residues. Trimming removed 0 bases from V and 1 base from J, with 4 bases in between. In DNA, the CDR3 is TGTGCCAGCAGTGAAGCGTGGAGCAATCAGCCCCAGCATTTT. The encoded protein is CASSEAWSNQPQHF.

V is TRBV6-2 or TRBV6-3 and J is TRBJ2-3; 9 bases agree with TRBD1. CDR3 size: 12 residues. V gave up 5 bases and J gave up 9 bases; unmatched junction bases: 3. Germline CDR1 is MNHEY and CDR2 is SVGEGT. Here the CDR3 DNA reads TGTGCCAGCAGTCCCGGGACAGGGACGCAGTATTTT. Its protein is CASSPGTGTQYF.

The genes are TRBV5-8 and TRBJ1-5, with 7 bases lining up with TRBD1. The CDR3 contains 15 residues. V was pared by 5 bases and J by 2 bases, with 7 bases of the junction left unmatched. From germline, CDR1 is SGHTS and CDR2 YDEGEE. In DNA form, the CDR3 reads TGTGCCAGCAGTCCAACTGGGACAGGCAATCAGCCCCAGCATTTT. Protein sequence: CASSPTGTGNQPQHF.

The CDR3 DNA follows: TGTGCCAGCAGCTCCACAGCTGGGGGGCCGAACACTGAAGCTTTCTTT. This sequence encodes CASSSTAGGPNTEAFF. The chain couples TRBV7-9 to TRBJ1-1; possibly TRBD1 for D (6 bases). V was clipped by 4 bases and J by 1 base, with 16 bases between them. The CDR3 length is 16 residues. Germline values: CDR1 SEHNR, CDR2 FQNEAQ (reference sequence).

The chain employs TRBV3-1 (or the pseudogene TRBV3-2) and TRBJ1-1; TRBD1 might be the D (6 bases). The CDR3 has 15 residues. Germline loops: CDR1 LGHDT, CDR2 YNNKEL (reference sequence). V was cut by 3 bases and J by 5 bases, with 16 bases left in between. CDR3 bases: TGTGCCAGCAGCCAGCTGGCGACAGGTCTGACTGAAGCTTTCTTT. Translated, it gives CASSQLATGLTEAFF.

This clone was detected only once. The V gene is TRBV27, the J gene TRBJ2-7, with 9 positions matching TRBD1. The V and J ends lost 2 bases and 2 bases, in that order; junction bases with no gene match: 4. Per germline, CDR1 MNHEY and CDR2 SMNVEV (reference sequence). The CDR3 is 15 amino acids. The CDR3 DNA sequence: TGTGCCAGCAGTTTAAAACAGGGGGCTCCCTACGAGCAGTACTTC. Translated: CASSLKQGAPYEQYF.

On this clone: At one of its ends the junction is not consistent with the germline gene, which may arise from a read error. The V call is TRBV28, the J call TRBJ2-7; no reliable D call. The germline CDR1 and CDR2 sequences are MDHEN and SYDVKM. The CDR3 loop spans 12 amino acids. CDR3 sequence reads: CASLKAPAGFNF. CDR3 sequence (DNA): TGTGCCAGTCTCAAAGCACCCGCCGGCTTCAACTTC.

This rearrangement joins TRBV9 to TRBJ2-3; D is unresolved. Trimming removed 0 bases at V and 3 bases at J, with 2 bases between. Germline CDR1 and CDR2: SGDLS and YYNGEE. This CDR3 has 12 residues. CDR3 in amino acids: CASSVGTDTQYF. The CDR3 DNA reads as TGTGCCAGCAGCGTAGGGACAGATACGCAGTATTTT.

This clone has ten or more counts. The chain uses TRBV7-2 and TRBJ2-5; 12 bases are shared with TRBD2. The length of the CDR3 is 14 residues. With 6 bases clipped from V and 5 bases from J, the junction kept 4 bases outside the gene matches. The germline V gene encodes CDR1 SGHTA and CDR2 FQGNSA. The CDR3 bases are TGTGCCAGCAGTCGCGGACTAGCGGGGGAGACCCAGTACTTC. Its translation: CASSRGLAGETQYF. The full variable domain, in which reference TRBV7-2 and TRBJ2-5 provide the parts outside the CDR3, is GAGVSQSPSNKVTEKGKDVELRCDPISGHTALYWYRQSLGQGLEFLIYFQGNSAPDKSGLPSDRFSAERTGGSVSTLTIQRTQQEDSAVYLCASSRGLAGETQYFGPGTRLLVL.

The chain has TRBV2 and TRBJ2-7, with D perhaps TRBD1 or TRBD2 (5 bases each). The CDR3 covers 15 residues. Germline CDR1 SNHLY, CDR2 FYNNEI. Between the trimmed V and J ends, which lost 6 bases and 7 bases, there was a span of 22 bases. CDR3 amino acids: CASRPGAAPWEEQYF. For the CDR3, the DNA is TGTGCCAGCAGGCCCGGGGCTGCCCCTTGGGAAGAGCAGTACTTC.